These 30 T cell receptor beta chains were sequenced from one sample in a study of T cell responses to AZD1222 COVID-19 vaccine. The assay was immunoSEQ multiplex PCR, and TCRdb's table has in-frame clones only and misses some. The sample contains about 140,000 clones, roughly 90% of which appear only once. This material consisted of peripheral blood, taken on day 0 of AZD1222 vaccination. The receptors derive from an adult in good health.

Only a few counts were recorded for this clone. V and J are TRBV30 and TRBJ2-2; weak D call: TRBD1 (6 bases). The CDR3 contains 14 residues. The germline V and J ends were trimmed by 3 bases and 1 base, with 9 bases remaining between them. CDR1 and CDR2 from the germline V gene are GTSNPN and SVGIG (reference sequence). CDR3 residues: CAWSEDRNTGELFF. In DNA, the CDR3 is TGTGCCTGGAGCGAGGACAGGAACACCGGGGAGCTGTTTTTT.

The rearrangement uses TRBV5-1 and TRBJ1-2, with D possibly matching TRBD1 (5 bases). V lost 6 bases, J lost 4 bases, and 13 bases lay in between. The germline gives CDR1 SGHRS, CDR2 YFSETQ. The CDR3 runs to 13 residues. The CDR3 loop is CASTAGWGYGYTF. Written as DNA, the CDR3 is TGCGCCAGCACAGCAGGGTGGGGCTATGGCTACACCTTC.

The rearrangement joins TRBV9 to TRBJ2-1, with D perhaps TRBD1 (6 bases). V lost 3 bases, J lost 2 bases, and 12 bases lay in between. CDR3 length: 15 amino acids. Germline V gene lookup returns CDR1 SGDLS and CDR2 YYNGEE. In DNA form, the CDR3 reads TGTGCCAGCAGCGGCACTCAGGGGCCCTACAATGAGCAGTTCTTC. This translates into CASSGTQGPYNEQFF.

This chain connects TRBV9 to TRBJ1-2; 8 bases line up with TRBD1. The CDR3 totals 17 residues. From germline, CDR1 is SGDLS and CDR2 YYNGEE. V gave up 0 bases and J gave up 7 bases; unmatched junction bases: 14. The CDR3 DNA reads TGTGCCAGCAGCGTAGAAGATTGGGCAGGGGGCGCGAGTGGCTACACCTTC. Amino acid sequence: CASSVEDWAGGASGYTF.

V and J are TRBV30 and TRBJ2-1; 7 nucleotides match TRBD2. The CDR3 length is 14 residues. Germline V lookup: CDR1 GTSNPN, CDR2 SVGIG (reference sequence). The trim removed 5 bases at V and 0 bases at J, leaving 4 bases unmatched. The CDR3 DNA follows: TGTGCCTGGGCGGGGGTCCCCTCCTACAATGAGCAGTTCTTC. It translates to CAWAGVPSYNEQFF.

The chain joins TRBV15 to TRBJ1-1; maybe TRBD1 (5 bases). V lost 3 bases and J lost 3, with 14 bases in between. The length of the CDR3 is 15 residues. Germline CDR1 is LNHNV and CDR2 is YYDKDF (reference sequence). CDR3 residues: CATSSDSYPDTEAFF. The CDR3 DNA reads TGTGCCACCAGCAGTGACAGTTACCCGGACACTGAAGCTTTCTTT.

The CDR3 reads CASSTTGDRNTGELFF. As DNA, the CDR3 is TGCGCCAGCAGTACTACAGGGGATCGGAACACCGGGGAGCTGTTTTTT. V is TRBV10-1 and J is TRBJ2-2; TRBD1 matches at 7 bases. This CDR3 comprises 16 residues. Germline CDR1 reads WNHNN; CDR2 reads SYGVQD (reference sequence). V shed 5 bases and J 1 base; nucleotides not matched to a gene: 7.

The chain combines TRBV7-2 with TRBJ1-4; unclear D gene. This CDR3 has 16 residues. CDR1 SGHTA and CDR2 FQGNSA come from the germline V gene. Trimming took 5 bases from V and 2 from J, leaving 15 bases between them. This CDR3 is CASSNTAEETNEKLFF. CDR3 sequence (DNA): TGTGCCAGCAGCAACACAGCGGAGGAGACTAATGAAAAACTGTTTTTT.

V is TRBV3-1 (or the pseudogene TRBV3-2) and J is TRBJ2-7; 7 nucleotides align to TRBD1. The CDR3 has 14 residues. Germline V lookup: CDR1 LGHDT, CDR2 YNNKEL (reference sequence). V lost 4 bases to trimming and J lost 2 bases; unmatched junction nucleotides: 5. Here the CDR3 DNA reads TGTGCCAGCAGCCCGTACAGGGGTACCTACGAGCAGTACTTC. Translating gives CASSPYRGTYEQYF.

The chain carries TRBV11-2 and TRBJ2-1; tentatively, D is TRBD2 (5 bases). This CDR3 is 16 amino acids long. The germline V gene has CDR1 SGHAT and CDR2 FQNNGV. V was clipped by 1 base and J by 5 bases, with 15 bases between them. CDR3 protein: CASSLGRLAIHNEQFF. CDR3 bases: TGTGCCAGCAGCTTAGGGCGGCTAGCTATCCACAATGAGCAGTTCTTC. The full variable domain, rest sourced from reference TRBV11-2 and TRBJ2-1, is EAGVAQSPRYKIIEKRQSVAFWCNPISGHATLYWYQQILGQGPKLLIQFQNNGVVDDSQLPKDRFSAERLKGVDSTLKIQPAKLEDSAVYLCASSLGRLAIHNEQFFGPGTRLTVL.

V usage is TRBV4-1 and J usage is TRBJ2-3; 8 bases fit TRBD2. The CDR3 has 17 amino acids. Trimming at V came to 2 bases and at J to 9 bases, leaving 16 bases not matched to a gene. Germline lookup yields CDR1 MGHRA and CDR2 YSYEKL. CDR3 nucleotides: TGCGCCAGCAGCCAAACCCCGCCGGGAGGGGCCGGGGGAACGCAGTATTTT. Amino acid sequence: CASSQTPPGGAGGTQYF.

The V and J genes are TRBV2 and TRBJ1-1; 8 bases map to TRBD1. CDR1 is SNHLY, CDR2 FYNNEI, per germline. The CDR3 has 14 amino acids. V trimming: 8 bases; J trimming: 1 base; junction bases outside the gene matches: 6. CDR3 protein: CASLGTGENTEAFF. The CDR3 DNA reads TGTGCCAGCCTCGGGACAGGCGAGAACACTGAAGCTTTCTTT.

The rearrangement joins TRBV2 to TRBJ2-1, with D perhaps TRBD2 (5 bases). V gave up 7 bases and J gave up 5 bases, with 12 bases separating them. From germline, CDR1 is SNHLY and CDR2 FYNNEI. This CDR3 has 13 residues. CDR3 in DNA: TGTGCCAGCATCAGGTTGAGGGACAATGAGCAGTTCTTC. Its translation: CASIRLRDNEQFF.

V and J are TRBV5-4 and TRBJ2-7; D tentatively reads TRBD1 or TRBD2 (6 bases each). Germline lookup yields CDR1 SGHNT and CDR2 YYREEE (reference sequence). Trimming cost V 4 bases and J 3 bases, with 17 bases left between them. This CDR3 comprises 15 residues. The DNA for the CDR3 is TGTGCCAGCAGCGGAGGGTACAGGGACAACTACGAGCAGTACTTC. It yields the protein CASSGGYRDNYEQYF.

The gene calls are TRBV24-1 and TRBJ1-1; D unclear. Trimming cost V 6 bases and J 0 bases, with 7 bases left between them. The CDR3 has 13 amino acids. Germline CDR1 reads KGHDR; CDR2 reads SFDVKD. CDR3 protein: CATSPRVNTEAFF. Written as DNA, the CDR3 is TGTGCCACCAGTCCCAGAGTGAACACTGAAGCTTTCTTT.

The chain uses TRBV29-1 and TRBJ2-7; D gene unclear. V lost 0 bases and J lost 1, with 10 bases in between. The germline CDR1 and CDR2 sequences are SQVTM and ANQGSEA. The CDR3 has 14 residues. The CDR3 protein is CSVEDTTSSYEQYF. CDR3 in DNA: TGCAGCGTTGAAGATACAACCTCGTCCTACGAGCAGTACTTC.

The rearrangement uses TRBV2 and TRBJ2-1; TRBD2 aligns across 8 bases. This CDR3 is built from 12 residues. J gave up 14 bases and V 7 bases, and 10 bases lay outside the gene matches. Germline-derived CDR1 and CDR2 are SNHLY and FYNNEI. The CDR3 DNA follows: TGTGCCAGCACCGGGAGGGCGGTTCCGAAGTTCTTC. The encoded protein is CASTGRAVPKFF.

The chain recombines TRBV7-9 with TRBJ2-6; 8 bases line up with TRBD1. The CDR3 spans 18 residues. Germline CDR1 reads SEHNR; CDR2 reads FQNEAQ (reference sequence). V shed 3 bases, J shed 2 bases, and the junction held 9 bases outside the gene matches. The DNA for the CDR3 is TGTGCCAGCAGCTTTCGTCAGGGGGCATCCACTGGGGCCAACGTCCTGACTTTC. It is translated as CASSFRQGASTGANVLTF.

The chain has TRBV19 and TRBJ1-1; D call uncertain. Looked up from germline, CDR1 is LNHDA and CDR2 is SQIVND (reference sequence). V lost 1 base to trimming and J lost 6 bases, with 12 bases between them. The CDR3 loop spans 14 amino acids. The CDR3 DNA follows: TGTGCCAGTAGTATAGTGACCGGGGTTGCTGAAGCTTTCTTT. It codes for CASSIVTGVAEAFF.

The CDR3 reads CASSQGRTGGTDTQYF. The CDR3 DNA sequence: TGTGCCAGCAGCCAGGGAAGGACAGGAGGCACAGATACGCAGTATTTT. This chain connects TRBV3-1 (or the pseudogene TRBV3-2) to TRBJ2-3; 7 positions agree with TRBD1. Germline-derived CDR1 and CDR2 are LGHDT and YNNKEL (reference sequence). J was trimmed by 1 base and V by 3 bases; bases with no gene match: 7. The CDR3 covers 16 residues.

The V gene is TRBV19, the J gene TRBJ2-3, with D perhaps matching TRBD2 (6 bases). This CDR3 spans 15 amino acids. The V gene lost 3 bases and the J gene lost 4 bases, with 14 bases spanning the gap. Germline V gives CDR1 LNHDA, CDR2 SQIVND (reference sequence). CDR3 protein: CASSITGERADTQYF. In nucleotides, the CDR3 is TGTGCCAGTAGTATCACGGGGGAACGAGCAGATACGCAGTATTTT.

On this clone: A junction boundary mismatches the germline segment, possibly from a read error. The V gene is TRBV7-7, the J gene TRBJ2-2, with D possibly being TRBD1 or TRBD2 (5 bases each). This CDR3 is built from 14 residues. CDR1 and CDR2 from the germline V gene are SSHAT and FNYEAQ (reference sequence). As DNA, the CDR3 is TGTGCTAGCAGACGGGGACGGAACACCGGGGAGCTGTTTTTT. Its protein is CASRRGRNTGELFF.

As concerns this clone: At the DNA level, this CDR3 is encoded by other sequences in the same sample as well. V is TRBV28 and J is TRBJ2-1; TRBD2 aligns across 10 bases. In germline, CDR1 is MDHEN, CDR2 SYDVKM. The ends lost 4 bases at V and 4 bases at J; junction bases unmatched: 4. This CDR3 is built from 15 residues. CDR3 residues: CASSSLAGAYNEQFF. The CDR3 nucleotides read TGTGCCAGCAGTTCGCTAGCGGGAGCGTACAATGAGCAGTTCTTC.

The V gene is TRBV3-1 (or the pseudogene TRBV3-2), the J gene TRBJ1-2; D gene unclear. V was shortened by 1 base and J by 5 bases, with 2 bases between the two germline ends. CDR1 is LGHDT, CDR2 YNNKEL, per germline (reference sequence). The CDR3 is 11 amino acids. This CDR3 reads CASSQGYGYTF. CDR3 bases: TGTGCCAGCAGCCAAGGGTATGGCTACACCTTC.

The chain carries TRBV18 and TRBJ2-7; D ambiguous. There are 13 residues in the CDR3. V was clipped by 3 bases and J by 2 bases, with 8 bases between them. Germline-derived CDR1 and CDR2 are KGHSH and LQKENI. CDR3 DNA: TGTGCCAGCTCACCCACGGCCCCCTACGAGCAGTACTTC. Protein sequence: CASSPTAPYEQYF.

This clone was observed a few times. This chain links TRBV5-1 with TRBJ1-1; TRBD1 might be the D (5 bases). Trimming left V 0 bases short and J 0 bases short, with 18 bases between. The CDR3 runs 18 residues. Germline-derived CDR1 and CDR2 are SGHRS and YFSETQ. The CDR3 loop is CASSLVPTVWGLNTEAFF. CDR3 in DNA: TGCGCCAGCAGCTTGGTCCCAACAGTTTGGGGCTTGAACACTGAAGCTTTCTTT.

The chain combines TRBV15 with TRBJ1-5; D ambiguous. Trimming cost V 1 base and J 0 bases, with 7 bases left between them. The germline V gene encodes CDR1 LNHNV and CDR2 YYDKDF (reference sequence). This CDR3 has 15 residues. Here the CDR3 reads CATSRVSLSNQPQHF. DNA of the CDR3: TGTGCCACCAGCAGAGTAAGCCTTAGCAATCAGCCCCAGCATTTT.

The rearrangement joins TRBV28 to TRBJ2-7; 9 bases are shared with TRBD1. The CDR3 consists of 15 residues. Per the germline V gene, CDR1 is MDHEN and CDR2 is SYDVKM. V shed 7 bases and J 7 bases; nucleotides not matched to a gene: 14. CDR3 sequence reads: CASIFTRDRVREQYF. CDR3 bases: TGTGCCAGCATCTTTACTCGGGACAGGGTGAGGGAGCAGTACTTC.

V gene TRBV27 combines with J gene TRBJ2-7; possibly TRBD1 or TRBD2 for D (5 bases each). V was cut by 0 bases and J by 2 bases, with 8 bases left in between. CDR3 size: 14 residues. Germline values: CDR1 MNHEY, CDR2 SMNVEV (reference sequence). The CDR3 protein is CASSLSRGPYEQYF. CDR3 sequence (DNA): TGTGCCAGCAGTTTATCTCGGGGACCCTACGAGCAGTACTTC.

J is TRBJ1-2 and V is TRBV19; maybe TRBD1 (5 bases). CDR1 is LNHDA, CDR2 SQIVND, per germline (reference sequence). CDR3 length: 12 amino acids. Trimming left V 6 bases short and J 3 bases short, with 8 bases between. In DNA form, the CDR3 reads TGTGCCAGTAGAGGGGATCACTATGGCTACACCTTC. This translates into CASRGDHYGYTF.